This passage covers 23 T cell receptor beta chains from one sample sequenced in a study of regulatory T cells in long-lasting Graves disease. Time point: persistent/refractory GD, antithyroid drugs over 5 years with positive TRAb. The TCR library was prepared using RNA isolated from PBMCs. Libraries of TCR beta came from iRepertoire HTBI primers plus Arm-PCR of CDR3 regions. TCRdb processed the multiplex PCR reads anew with MiXCR; each CDR3 protein has one entry. The sample comprises about half a million distinct CDR3 sequences, roughly 22% of which are singletons, and 13% rests with the top ten. The specimen comprised peripheral blood mononuclear cells (PBMCs), sampled when the disease was refractory, from a patient treated with antithyroid drugs. The source is a female donor with Graves disease.

The V call is TRBV20-1, the J call TRBJ1-1; D call uncertain. The CDR3 has 11 amino acids. V was clipped by 2 bases and J by 10 bases, with 11 bases between them. The germline V gene encodes CDR1 DFQATT and CDR2 SNEGSKA (reference sequence). For the CDR3, the DNA is TGCAGTGCTAGACACCAATCGGGAGCTTTCTTT. Amino acid sequence: CSARHQSGAFF.

This clonotype turned up a few times. The chain joins TRBV20-1 to TRBJ2-7, with 11 bases matching TRBD2. CDR1 and CDR2 from the germline V gene are DFQATT and SNEGSKA (reference sequence). The CDR3 has 14 amino acids. V lost 4 bases and J lost 3; bases outside the gene matches: 5. CDR3 protein: CSATGTSGSYEQYF. In DNA, the CDR3 is TGCAGTGCTACCGGGACTAGCGGAAGCTACGAGCAGTACTTC.

Ten or more counts support this clonotype. V is TRBV11-2 and J is TRBJ1-1; no reliable D call. The germline V gene has CDR1 SGHAT and CDR2 FQNNGV. The CDR3 length is 15 residues. The V end lost 5 bases, the J end lost 0 bases, and 13 bases lay between the germline ends. CDR3 region: CASSPKHVMNTEAFF. The CDR3 DNA reads TGTGCCAGCAGCCCGAAACACGTCATGAACACTGAAGCTTTCTTT.

The sample holds many counts of this clonotype. This chain uses TRBV6-1 with TRBJ1-5; TRBD1 might be the D (5 bases). The CDR3 loop spans 15 amino acids. CDR1 is MNHNS and CDR2 is SASEGT in the germline V gene. V was shortened by 0 bases and J by 9 bases, with 15 bases between the two germline ends. CDR3 residues: CASSEAVQVLMPQHF. DNA of the CDR3: TGTGCCAGCAGTGAAGCGGTACAGGTCCTCATGCCCCAGCATTTT.

In this sample, this clonotype turned up many times. The V and J genes are TRBV19 and TRBJ1-1, with D tentatively TRBD1 (6 bases). The germline V and J ends were trimmed by 8 bases and 1 base, with 17 bases remaining between them. CDR1 and CDR2 (germline): LNHDA, SQIVND (reference sequence). This CDR3 region has 15 residues. The CDR3 DNA sequence: TGTGCCAGTTCGTCCCCCTCGGGGGCGAACACTGAAGCTTTCTTT. This translates into CASSSPSGANTEAFF.

There are many counts of this clonotype. The chain carries TRBV11-2 and TRBJ2-5, with D hard to call. The CDR3 contains 12 residues. Germline loops: CDR1 SGHAT, CDR2 FQNNGV. Trimming took 6 bases from V and 4 from J, leaving 9 bases between them. This CDR3 reads CASSLSGETQYF. The CDR3 region has the DNA TGTGCCAGCAGTTTGTCGGGAGAGACCCAGTACTTC.

This clonotype was counted ten times or more. This chain joins TRBV29-1 and TRBJ1-2, with 7 bases aligning to TRBD1. The ends lost 6 bases at V and 2 bases at J; junction bases unmatched: 0. This CDR3 contains 11 residues. Germline lookup yields CDR1 SQVTM and CDR2 ANQGSEA. The CDR3 is CSVGQNYGYTF. CDR3 DNA sequence: TGCAGCGTGGGACAGAACTATGGCTACACCTTC.

In its sample, this clonotype was seen many times. Here the CDR3 DNA reads TGTGCCAGCAGTTTCACCGTATTTGAAGCTTTCTTT. Amino acids: CASSFTVFEAFF. The chain employs TRBV6-2 or TRBV6-3 and TRBJ1-1; D gene unclear. Looked up from germline, CDR1 is MNHEY and CDR2 is SVGEGT. CDR3 length: 12 amino acids. V gave up 4 bases and J gave up 7 bases, with 10 bases separating them.

This clonotype has only a few counts. The chain recombines TRBV12-3 or TRBV12-4 with TRBJ2-7; D possibly corresponds to TRBD1 (6 bases). The CDR3 is 13 residues long. V lost 2 bases to trimming and J lost 4 bases, with 9 bases between them. CDR3 coding DNA: TGTGCCAGCAGTTTAAACAGGGAGTACGAGCAGTACTTC. This encodes CASSLNREYEQYF.

This clonotype has a count of ten or more. V gene TRBV6-1 combines with J gene TRBJ1-2; D unclear. The CDR3 runs 11 residues. V lost 6 bases and J lost 7, with 9 bases in between. Germline assignment: CDR1 MNHNS and CDR2 SASEGT. The chain's CDR3 is CASSNKIGYTF. The CDR3 coding sequence is TGTGCCAGCAGCAACAAAATTGGCTACACCTTC.

The chain carries TRBV9 and TRBJ2-5, with TRBD2 identical over 8 bases. V shed 3 bases, J shed 5 bases, and the junction held 6 bases outside the gene matches. The CDR3 consists of 14 residues. CDR1 SGDLS and CDR2 YYNGEE come from the germline V gene. CDR3 protein: CASSGPGREETQYF. CDR3 DNA: TGTGCCAGCAGCGGACCCGGGAGGGAGGAGACCCAGTACTTC.

The chain employs TRBV18 and TRBJ1-1, with D maybe TRBD1 (6 bases). V was trimmed by 6 bases and J by 6 bases, leaving 14 bases between them. Germline lookup yields CDR1 KGHSH and CDR2 LQKENI. CDR3 length equals 13 residues. Here the CDR3 DNA reads TGTGCCAGCTCCCCCGGACAGAGCGCTGAAGCTTTCTTT. It encodes CASSPGQSAEAFF.

The DNA for the CDR3 is TGCGCCAGCAGCCAAGATTGGAGGGGACTATATGGCTACACCTTC. Translated, it gives CASSQDWRGLYGYTF. The chain has TRBV4-1 and TRBJ1-2; D is perhaps TRBD1 (5 bases). Germline loops: CDR1 MGHRA, CDR2 YSYEKL. The germline V and J ends were trimmed by 0 bases and 5 bases, with 13 bases remaining between them. CDR3 length equals 15 residues.

On this clonotype itself: A read error is possible here, since a much larger clone lies one base away. The CDR3 carries no conserved terminal phenylalanine or tryptophan, so it likely arises from a read error. The rearrangement uses TRBV2 and TRBJ1-2; D is undetermined. Germline CDR1 is SNHLY and CDR2 is FYNNEI. Deletions cut 4 bases from V and 4 bases from J, with 10 bases between. The CDR3 is made up of 13 amino acids. CDR3 protein: CASSALELYGYTI. CDR3 sequence (DNA): TGTGCCAGCAGTGCTCTGGAACTCTATGGCTACACCATC.

The chain combines TRBV7-9 with TRBJ1-3, with TRBD1 matching over 8 bases. Germline CDR1 SEHNR, CDR2 FQNEAQ (reference sequence). The CDR3 runs 16 residues. Unmatched junction bases numbered 8, after V lost 7 bases and J lost 0 bases. The CDR3 sequence is CASTSDRAFSGNTIYF. The CDR3 region has the DNA TGTGCCAGCACATCGGACAGGGCCTTCTCTGGAAACACCATATATTTT.

A word on this clonotype: A clone one base away is much larger, so this may be a read error. The J gene is TRBJ2-2, the V gene TRBV27; 12 positions agree with TRBD2. This CDR3 has 16 amino acids. Trimming at V came to 4 bases and at J to 6 bases, leaving 6 bases not matched to a gene. Germline V gene lookup returns CDR1 MNHEY and CDR2 SMNVEV (reference sequence). The CDR3 coding sequence is TGTGCCAGCAGTTCCCCTAGCGGGAGGGCTGCCGGGGAGCTGTTTTTT. This codes for CASSSPSGRAAGELFF.

This chain connects TRBV7-8 to TRBJ1-4; the match to TRBD1 covers 7 bases. The length of the CDR3 is 13 residues. Germline lookup yields CDR1 SGHVS and CDR2 FQNEAQ. J gave up 8 bases and V 5 bases, and 5 bases lay outside the gene matches. The CDR3 region has the DNA TGTGCCAGCAGCCTTAGACAGGGCGAAAAACTGTTTTTT. Protein product: CASSLRQGEKLFF.

This chain joins TRBV20-1 and TRBJ2-3; 15 nucleotides match TRBD2. CDR3 size: 16 residues. V trimming: 4 bases; J trimming: 9 bases; junction bases outside the gene matches: 11. The germline V gene has CDR1 DFQATT and CDR2 SNEGSKA (reference sequence). In DNA form, the CDR3 reads TGCAGTGCTAAGGGTGGACTAGCGGGGGGGCAGGGCACGCAGTATTTT. Its translation: CSAKGGLAGGQGTQYF.

This clonotype came up a few times. The chain recombines TRBV7-2 with TRBJ1-5; 7 nucleotides align to TRBD1. CDR1 is SGHTA and CDR2 is FQGNSA in the germline V gene. The CDR3 is 15 residues long. The ends lost 5 bases at V and 6 bases at J; junction bases unmatched: 10. CDR3 loop: CASSLGAGGAQPQHF. The CDR3 nucleotides are TGTGCCAGCAGCCTCGGGGCAGGGGGTGCTCAGCCCCAGCATTTT.

This clonotype was seen at least ten times. This sequence joins TRBV19 and TRBJ1-1; 7 bases agree with TRBD1. This CDR3 comprises 14 residues. V was clipped by 7 bases and J by 0 bases; unmatched bases: 5. Germline-derived CDR1 and CDR2 are LNHDA and SQIVND (reference sequence). The CDR3, as DNA: TGTGCCAGTACCATGACAGGGATGAACACTGAAGCTTTCTTT. Its translation is CASTMTGMNTEAFF.

This clonotype was seen only once. This rearrangement joins TRBV29-1 to TRBJ1-3; 9 bases fit TRBD1. Germline lookup yields CDR1 SQVTM and CDR2 ANQGSEA. CDR3 size: 14 residues. V dropped 6 bases and J dropped 1; count of bases not matched to a gene: 4. CDR3 loop: CSVQGAISGNTIYF. The CDR3 coding sequence is TGCAGCGTACAGGGGGCAATTTCTGGAAACACCATATATTTT.

This clonotype has ten or more counts. The V call is TRBV12-3 or TRBV12-4, the J call TRBJ1-5, with 8 bases that match TRBD1. Trimming at V came to 5 bases and at J to 7 bases, leaving 10 bases not matched to a gene. The CDR3 contains 15 residues. CDR3 residues: CASSPSRGPGQPQHF. The CDR3 DNA follows: TGTGCCAGCAGTCCCTCCAGGGGGCCCGGACAGCCCCAGCATTTT.

This clonotype was counted at least ten times. The V gene is TRBV6-1, the J gene TRBJ1-1; D not certain. This CDR3 spans 13 amino acids. Looked up from germline, CDR1 is MNHNS and CDR2 is SASEGT. V was shortened by 5 bases and J by 1 base, with 8 bases between the two germline ends. CDR3 loop: CASSRDGNTEAFF. CDR3 in DNA: TGTGCCAGCAGTAGAGACGGGAACACTGAAGCTTTCTTT.